The 26 T cell receptor beta chains below all came from one sample that was sequenced in a study of PD-L1 blockade in urothelial cancer. Profiling relied on immunoSEQ multiplex PCR, and the TCRdb table lists in-frame clones only, not all of them. The sample includes 75,000 to 100,000 clones, approximately 82% of them seen just once. Time point specified: peripheral blood 6 weeks after treatment start. Here the sequenced sample was PBMCs, taken around atezolizumab (anti-PD-L1) treatment. These receptors were collected from a man between 65 and 85 years old with urothelial cancer.

The chain carries TRBV18 and TRBJ1-2, with D hard to call. CDR1 and CDR2 from the germline V gene are KGHSH and LQKENI. V lost 1 base and J 3 bases, leaving 9 bases between the germline ends. CDR3 size: 14 residues. CDR3 region: CASSPRKEDYGYTF. CDR3 bases: TGTGCCAGCTCACCACGAAAAGAGGACTATGGCTACACCTTC.

V usage is TRBV7-2 and J usage is TRBJ1-2; 7 bases are shared with TRBD1. The CDR3 is made up of 14 amino acids. The V gene end was trimmed by 2 bases and the J gene end by 3 bases; junction bases not matched to a gene: 3. The germline CDR1 and CDR2 sequences are SGHTA and FQGNSA. The CDR3, as DNA: TGTGCCAGCAGCTTAAACAGGGGAGACTATGGCTACACCTTC. Amino acids: CASSLNRGDYGYTF.

The gene calls are TRBV5-1 and TRBJ2-3; TRBD2 is a possible D gene (6 bases). The CDR3 has 14 residues. The V and J ends lost 4 bases and 5 bases respectively, with 14 bases between them. CDR1 SGHRS and CDR2 YFSETQ come from the germline V gene. Written as DNA, the CDR3 is TGCGCCAGCAGCAGGGACTCGACCAGAGATACGCAGTATTTT. It yields the protein CASSRDSTRDTQYF.

This clone was observed a few times. The V and J genes are TRBV5-5 and TRBJ1-2; the D is unclear. V lost 0 bases to trimming and J lost 5 bases, with 14 bases between them. CDR1 and CDR2 from the germline V gene are SGHKS and YYEKEE (reference sequence). This CDR3 has 15 amino acids. The CDR3 loop is CASSLERLLGYGYTF. The CDR3 DNA is TGTGCCAGCAGCTTGGAACGACTACTGGGGTATGGCTACACCTTC.

A remark on this clone: The sample carries other DNA sequences with the same CDR3. This rearrangement joins TRBV5-1 to TRBJ1-2; a weak D match, TRBD1 (6 bases). Germline V lookup: CDR1 SGHRS, CDR2 YFSETQ. The CDR3 totals 14 residues. V dropped 0 bases and J dropped 4 bases, with 10 bases sitting between them. The CDR3 sequence: CASSLGTGSYGYTF. The CDR3 DNA reads as TGCGCCAGCAGCTTGGGTACAGGGAGCTATGGCTACACCTTC.

V is TRBV4-3 and J is TRBJ1-3; tentatively, D is TRBD1 (5 bases). Germline V gene sequence: CDR1 LGHNA, CDR2 YSLEER. The CDR3 totals 17 residues. Trimming pared 1 base from V and 3 bases from J, leaving 16 bases between. CDR3 in amino acids: CASSQAPQGLGGNTIYF. The CDR3 DNA is TGCGCCAGCAGCCAAGCCCCCCAGGGACTAGGTGGAAACACCATATATTTT.

The chain links TRBV6-1 to TRBJ2-2, with 8 bases matching TRBD1. This CDR3 comprises 14 residues. Per germline, CDR1 MNHNS and CDR2 SASEGT. Germline trimming cut 6 bases from V and 10 bases from J; bases unmatched to any gene: 10. CDR3 residues: CASSELGTGVELFF. The CDR3 bases are TGTGCCAGCAGCGAATTAGGGACAGGTGTGGAGCTGTTTTTT.

Only a few counts were recorded for this clone. The rearrangement uses TRBV7-9 and TRBJ2-7; TRBD1 is a possible D gene (6 bases). Germline values: CDR1 SEHNR, CDR2 FQNEAQ (reference sequence). The CDR3 spans 13 residues. The ends were cut back, 0 bases at V and 9 bases at J, with 12 bases in the middle. CDR3 sequence: CASSLADSQMQYF. The CDR3 nucleotides read TGTGCCAGCAGCTTAGCGGACAGCCAGATGCAGTACTTC.

The chain couples TRBV10-3 to TRBJ2-2; D might be TRBD1 (6 bases). Germline V gene lookup returns CDR1 ENHRY and CDR2 SYGVKD. V shed 7 bases and J shed 4 bases, with 16 bases lying between them. The CDR3 consists of 15 residues. The CDR3 spells CAIKTSGESTGELFF. The DNA for the CDR3 is TGTGCCATCAAGACTTCAGGGGAGTCCACCGGGGAGCTGTTTTTT.

This chain joins TRBV6-5 and TRBJ1-2; D unresolved. The germline V gene encodes CDR1 MNHEY and CDR2 SVGAGI. V lost 4 bases, J lost 8 bases, and 11 bases lay in between. CDR3 length equals 12 residues. CDR3 in DNA: TGTGCCAGCAGTTCCTACCTGAGCGGCTACACCTTC. Its translation: CASSSYLSGYTF.

The rearrangement joins TRBV21-1 to TRBJ1-5; TRBD1, the table's D call, lacks a check against the DNA. TRBV21-1 corresponds to a pseudogene. The CDR3 totals 15 residues. CDR3 sequence: CASSSLGGPREPQHF. The CDR3 DNA sequence: TGTGCCAGCAGTTCCCTTGGGGGCCCGAGGGAGCCCCAGCATTTT.

The chain links TRBV7-6 to TRBJ2-1; TRBD1 matches at 8 bases. CDR1 is SGHVS, CDR2 FNYEAQ, per germline. After removal of 2 bases from V and 3 bases from J, the junction contained 6 bases not matched to a gene. CDR3 size: 16 residues. The CDR3 DNA is TGTGCCAGCAGCTTATTCGGGACAGGTTTCTACAATGAGCAGTTCTTC. Protein sequence: CASSLFGTGFYNEQFF.

The CDR3 coding sequence is TGCGCCAGCAGCCCCGACCATAACAGGGGGCATTGGGGCTACACCTTC. Its translation is CASSPDHNRGHWGYTF. This chain links TRBV4-3 with TRBJ1-2, with 9 nucleotides matching TRBD1. V dropped 4 bases and J dropped 8; count of bases not matched to a gene: 14. Per the germline V gene, CDR1 is LGHNA and CDR2 is YSLEER. The CDR3 extends over 16 amino acids.

The rearrangement joins TRBV6-1 to TRBJ1-2; D is uncertain. Between the trimmed V and J ends, which lost 2 bases and 2 bases, there was a span of 12 bases. This CDR3 has 15 residues. Germline values: CDR1 MNHNS, CDR2 SASEGT. CDR3 amino acids: CASSELSWENYGYTF. The DNA of the CDR3 is TGTGCCAGCAGTGAATTAAGTTGGGAGAACTATGGCTACACCTTC.

The chain links TRBV10-3 to TRBJ2-7; D perhaps matches TRBD1 (5 bases). The CDR3 consists of 13 residues. V was pared by 6 bases and J by 7 bases, with 16 bases between. The germline V gene encodes CDR1 ENHRY and CDR2 SYGVKD. CDR3 region: CAISESRAGEQYF. The CDR3 DNA follows: TGTGCCATCAGCGAAAGCAGGGCTGGAGAGCAGTACTTC.

V and J are TRBV7-9 and TRBJ2-7, with TRBD1 matching over 9 bases. CDR1 and CDR2 from the germline V gene are SEHNR and FQNEAQ (reference sequence). This CDR3 contains 16 residues. Trimming at V came to 1 base and at J to 5 bases, leaving 9 bases not matched to a gene. The CDR3 DNA reads as TGTGCCAGCAGCTTAGGAAGGGACAGGGATCGAAACGAGCAGTACTTC. It codes for CASSLGRDRDRNEQYF.

The CDR3: CASSQASGETDTQYF. Here the CDR3 DNA reads TGTGCCAGCTCACAGGCTAGCGGGGAAACAGATACGCAGTATTTT. The chain has TRBV18 and TRBJ2-3, with 9 bases that match TRBD2. CDR1 and CDR2 (germline): KGHSH, LQKENI. The CDR3 contains 15 residues. With 4 bases clipped from V and 3 bases from J, the junction kept 5 bases outside the gene matches.

This clone was observed a handful of times. The rearrangement joins TRBV29-1 to TRBJ1-1, with D possibly TRBD1 on 5 matching bases. Germline CDR1 is SQVTM and CDR2 is ANQGSEA. V lost 6 bases and J lost 4, with 12 bases in between. This CDR3 region has 12 residues. The CDR3 is CSVADGGTEAFF. CDR3 in DNA: TGCAGCGTGGCCGACGGGGGCACTGAAGCTTTCTTT.

This clone was counted a few times. The CDR3 coding sequence is TGCGCCAGCAGCAATGGACAGGGTGGCTATGGCTACACCTTC. It yields the protein CASSNGQGGYGYTF. This chain links TRBV5-1 with TRBJ1-2; 8 bases are shared with TRBD1. The CDR3 spans 14 residues. Germline trimming cut 4 bases from V and 4 bases from J; bases unmatched to any gene: 6. CDR1 and CDR2 (germline): SGHRS, YFSETQ.

V gene TRBV5-1 combines with J gene TRBJ2-1, with D maybe TRBD2 (5 bases). Germline lookup yields CDR1 SGHRS and CDR2 YFSETQ. V was shortened by 1 base and J by 2 bases, with 13 bases between the two germline ends. The CDR3 has 16 amino acids. Written as DNA, the CDR3 is TGCGCCAGCAGCTTGTGGCGGGTAGCCGCCTACAATGAGCAGTTCTTC. This encodes CASSLWRVAAYNEQFF. Variable domain in full (rest from reference TRBV5-1 and TRBJ2-1): KAGVTQTPRYLIKTRGQQVTLSCSPISGHRSVSWYQQTPGQGLQFLFEYFSETQRNKGNFPGRFSGRQFSNSRSEMNVSTLELGDSALYLCASSLWRVAAYNEQFFGPGTRLTVL.

V and J are TRBV29-1 and TRBJ1-1, with D maybe TRBD1 (6 bases). V gave up 4 bases and J gave up 3 bases, with 12 bases separating them. The CDR3 contains 13 residues. CDR1 SQVTM and CDR2 ANQGSEA come from the germline V gene. CDR3: CSVASQGYTEAFF. DNA of the CDR3: TGCAGCGTTGCGAGCCAGGGGTACACTGAAGCTTTCTTT. The full variable domain, completed using reference TRBV29-1 and TRBJ1-1, is SAVISQKPSRDICQRGTSLTIQCQVDSQVTMMFWYRQQPGQSLTLIATANQGSEATYESGFVIDKFPISRPNLTFSTLTVSNMSPEDSSIYLCSVASQGYTEAFFGQGTRLTVV.

V usage is TRBV5-5 and J usage is TRBJ1-1; 9 bases line up with TRBD1. The V gene's germline CDR1 is SGHKS and CDR2 YYEKEE (reference sequence). The CDR3 sequence is 15 residues long. With 4 bases clipped from V and 5 bases from J, the junction kept 9 bases outside the gene matches. The DNA for the CDR3 is TGTGCCAGCAGCCCCTCCGGACAGGGGAGGACTGAAGCTTTCTTT. This sequence encodes CASSPSGQGRTEAFF.

This clone was seen once. CDR3 nucleotide sequence: TGTGCCAGCAGCCGAGACTCCCTCGGGGAGCAGTTCTTC. This sequence encodes CASSRDSLGEQFF. This chain connects TRBV11-2 to TRBJ2-1; no clear D gene. Trimming removed 5 bases at V and 10 bases at J, with 15 bases between. The CDR3 loop spans 13 amino acids. CDR1 and CDR2 from the germline V gene are SGHAT and FQNNGV.

V usage is TRBV7-9 and J usage is TRBJ1-5; TRBD1 might be the D (5 bases). Germline CDR1 is SEHNR and CDR2 is FQNEAQ (reference sequence). The CDR3 length is 14 residues. V lost 5 bases, J lost 0 bases, and 8 bases lay in between. The CDR3 DNA reads TGTGCCAGCAGCCAGGGCAGTAGCAATCAGCCCCAGCATTTT. This sequence encodes CASSQGSSNQPQHF.

For the CDR3, the DNA is TGTGCCATCAGTGGGACAGACTCCTACGAGCAGTACTTC. As protein: CAISGTDSYEQYF. V gene TRBV10-3 combines with J gene TRBJ2-7; tentative D call: TRBD1 (6 bases). This CDR3 region has 13 residues. The germline CDR1 and CDR2 sequences are ENHRY and SYGVKD. V was shortened by 4 bases and J by 0 bases, with 7 bases between the two germline ends.

A remark on this clone: Other DNA sequences in the same sample also yield this CDR3. The chain couples TRBV5-1 to TRBJ2-3, with 8 bases identical to TRBD1. This CDR3 region has 16 residues. Per germline, CDR1 SGHRS and CDR2 YFSETQ. Trimming at V came to 0 bases and at J to 2 bases, leaving 5 bases not matched to a gene. The CDR3 nucleotides are TGCGCCAGCAGCTTGGGCGGACAGGGATCCACAGATACGCAGTATTTT. This gives the protein CASSLGGQGSTDTQYF.